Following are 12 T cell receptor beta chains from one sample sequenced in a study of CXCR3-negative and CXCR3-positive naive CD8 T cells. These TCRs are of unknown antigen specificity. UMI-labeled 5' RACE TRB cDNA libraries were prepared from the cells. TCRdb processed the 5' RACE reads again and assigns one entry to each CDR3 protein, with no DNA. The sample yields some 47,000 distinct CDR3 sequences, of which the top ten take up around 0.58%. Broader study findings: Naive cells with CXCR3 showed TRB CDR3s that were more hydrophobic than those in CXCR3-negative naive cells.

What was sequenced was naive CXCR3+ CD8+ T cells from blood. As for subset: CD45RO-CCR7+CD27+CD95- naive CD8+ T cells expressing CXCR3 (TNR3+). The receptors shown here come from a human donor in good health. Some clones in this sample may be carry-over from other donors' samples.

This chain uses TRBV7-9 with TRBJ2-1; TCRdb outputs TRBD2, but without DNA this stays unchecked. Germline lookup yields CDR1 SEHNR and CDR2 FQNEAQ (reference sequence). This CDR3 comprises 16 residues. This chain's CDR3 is CASSSGLAGPYNEQFF.

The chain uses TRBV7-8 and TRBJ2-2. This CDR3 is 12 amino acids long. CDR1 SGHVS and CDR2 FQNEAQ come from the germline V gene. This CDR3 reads CASRASHGELFF. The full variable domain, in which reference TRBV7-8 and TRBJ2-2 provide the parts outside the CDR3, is GAGVSQSPRYKVAKRGQDVALRCDPISGHVSLFWYQQALGQGPEFLTYFQNEAQLDKSGLPSDRFFAERPEGSVSTLKIQRTQQEDSAVYLCASRASHGELFFGEGSRLTVL.

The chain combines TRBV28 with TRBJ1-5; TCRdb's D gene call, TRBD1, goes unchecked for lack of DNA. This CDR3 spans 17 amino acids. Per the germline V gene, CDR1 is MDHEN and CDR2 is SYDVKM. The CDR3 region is CASKSLWDRYSNQPQHF.

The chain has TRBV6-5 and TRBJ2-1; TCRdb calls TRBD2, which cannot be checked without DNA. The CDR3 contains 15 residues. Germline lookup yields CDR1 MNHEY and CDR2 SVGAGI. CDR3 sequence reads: CASSQLAKNYNEQFF.

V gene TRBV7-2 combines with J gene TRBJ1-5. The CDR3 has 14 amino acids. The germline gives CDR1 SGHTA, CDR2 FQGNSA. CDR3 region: CASSSAPGPGPQHF.

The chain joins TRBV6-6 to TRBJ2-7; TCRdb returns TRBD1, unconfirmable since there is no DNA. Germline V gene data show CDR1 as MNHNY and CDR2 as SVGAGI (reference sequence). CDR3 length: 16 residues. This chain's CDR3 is CASSSPSDRGVNEQYF.

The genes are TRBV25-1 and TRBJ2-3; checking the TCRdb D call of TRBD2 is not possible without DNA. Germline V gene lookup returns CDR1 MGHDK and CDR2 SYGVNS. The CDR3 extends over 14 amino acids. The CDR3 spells CASSGGTPLDTQYF.

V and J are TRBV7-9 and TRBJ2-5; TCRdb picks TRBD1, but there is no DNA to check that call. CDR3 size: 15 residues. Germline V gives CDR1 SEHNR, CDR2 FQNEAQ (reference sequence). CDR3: CASSSSGGGSETQYF.

The CDR3 reads CASSPVLYEQYF. The chain has TRBV2 and TRBJ2-7; with no DNA, the TCRdb D assignment of TRBD1 cannot be verified. This CDR3 spans 12 amino acids. Germline values: CDR1 SNHLY, CDR2 FYNNEI.

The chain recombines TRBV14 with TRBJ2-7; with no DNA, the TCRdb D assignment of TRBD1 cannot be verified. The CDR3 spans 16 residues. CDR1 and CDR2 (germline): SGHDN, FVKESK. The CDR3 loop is CASSAVISPPGDEQYF.

CDR3 sequence: CSAPDMWGYTF. The chain links TRBV29-1 to TRBJ1-2; the D gene TCRdb calls, TRBD1, cannot be checked with no DNA. This CDR3 region has 11 residues. From germline, CDR1 is SQVTM and CDR2 ANQGSEA.

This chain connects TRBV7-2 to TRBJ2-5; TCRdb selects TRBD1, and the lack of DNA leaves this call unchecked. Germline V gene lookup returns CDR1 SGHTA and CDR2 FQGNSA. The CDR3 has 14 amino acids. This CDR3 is CASRKGAGKETQYF.